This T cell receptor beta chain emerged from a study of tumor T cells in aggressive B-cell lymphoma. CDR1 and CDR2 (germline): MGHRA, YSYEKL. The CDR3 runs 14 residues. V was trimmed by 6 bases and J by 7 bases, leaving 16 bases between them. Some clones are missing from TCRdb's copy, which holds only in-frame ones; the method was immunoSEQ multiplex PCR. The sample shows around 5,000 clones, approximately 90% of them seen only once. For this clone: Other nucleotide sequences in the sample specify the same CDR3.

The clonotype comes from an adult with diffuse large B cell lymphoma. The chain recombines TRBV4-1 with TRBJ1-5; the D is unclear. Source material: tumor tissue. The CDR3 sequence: CASRLTIRSQPQHF. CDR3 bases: TGCGCCAGCAGATTGACAATAAGAAGCCAGCCCCAGCATTTT.